Listed below are T cell receptor beta chains from one sample, sequenced in a study of shared clonotypes between healthy human individuals. Clones were sequenced by immunoSEQ multiplex PCR, and TCRdb holds only the in-frame ones, with some missing. The sample lists 1.5 million to 2.5 million clones; roughly 95% were seen once. The sequencing sample was made of naive CD8+ T cells sorted from blood. The receptors originated from a man aged 18 to 35 in good health. The CDR3 runs from the conserved cysteine through the conserved F or W. The D gene is left open where the match is weak. Clone size, where shown, is once, few, many, or a class for clones that have expanded.

CDR3: CASSTRGQGIDTGELFF
DNA: TGTGCCAGCAGCACCCGGGGACAGGGGATCGACACCGGGGAGCTGTTTTTT
size: .
D: TRBD1
J: TRBJ2-2
V: TRBV9

CDR3: CASSASAGTAPNYGYTF
DNA: TGTGCCAGCAGTGCTAGTGCCGGGACAGCCCCTAACTATGGCTACACCTTC
size: .
D: TRBD1
J: TRBJ1-2
V: TRBV2

CDR3: CASSIGGGPYEQYF
DNA: TGTGCCAGTAGTATAGGCGGGGGGCCTTACGAGCAGTACTTC
size: once
D: TRBD2
J: TRBJ2-7
V: TRBV19

CDR3: CASSLVGHSYEQYF
DNA: TGCGCCAGCAGCTTGGTGGGACATTCCTACGAGCAGTACTTC
size: .
D: .
J: TRBJ2-7
V: TRBV5-1

CDR3: CSVPAPSGPSTYGYTF
DNA: TGCAGCGTTCCGGCTCCGAGCGGGCCCTCGACCTATGGCTACACCTTC
size: once
D: .
J: TRBJ1-2
V: TRBV29-1

CDR3: CAWSSGGTDTQYF
DNA: TGTGCCTGGAGTTCGGGAGGCACAGATACGCAGTATTTT
size: .
D: .
J: TRBJ2-3
V: TRBV30

CDR3: CASSQGPLAGDEQYF
DNA: TGTGCCAGCAGCCAAGGGCCGCTAGCGGGGGACGAGCAGTACTTC
size: .
D: TRBD2
J: TRBJ2-7
V: TRBV4-2

CDR3: CAWSVQGSGNTIYF
DNA: TGTGCCTGGAGTGTACAAGGGTCTGGAAACACCATATATTTT
size: few
D: .
J: TRBJ1-3
V: TRBV30

CDR3: CAISDSVGLATNEKLFF
DNA: TGTGCCATCAGTGACAGCGTCGGACTTGCAACTAATGAAAAACTGTTTTTT
size: .
D: .
J: TRBJ1-4
V: TRBV10-3

CDR3: CASSYRGQGYEQYF
DNA: TGTGCCAGCAGCTACAGGGGCCAAGGATACGAGCAGTACTTC
size: once
D: TRBD1
J: TRBJ2-7
V: TRBV28